The 8 T cell receptor beta chains reported below all come from one sample, sequenced in a study of blood T cells in healthy people across ages (dated by TCRdb to 2014 to 2015). The library was made by 5' RACE. The sample was run on an Illumina HiSeq 2500. A second roughly 7 to 11 cycle PCR used a sample-barcoded 5' primer and a J-beta primer mix. In TCRdb, the public reads were trimmed at Q25 with fastp and aligned with MiXCR, with productive beta chains retained. When rows share a CDR3 protein, they turn into one entry using the most common DNA and genes. This sample lists about 1.8 million distinct CDR3 sequences; around 50% were detected once. The ten top clones hold more than 2% of the sample. The sequenced sample was blood. All receptors come from a woman aged 40 to 49 in good health.

The V and J genes are TRBV12-3 or TRBV12-4 and TRBJ2-5; D may correspond to TRBD1 or TRBD2 (7 bases each). The CDR3 is 16 amino acids. V lost 5 bases and J lost 11, with 27 bases in between. CDR3 loop: CASSPNRGGFVPEQYF. The CDR3 coding sequence is TGTGCCAGCAGTCCCAACAGGGGAGGGTTCGTACCTGAGCAGTACTTC.

This clonotype was seen more than once but under ten times. The chain couples TRBV25-1 to TRBJ2-7, with 7 bases aligning to TRBD1. There are 16 residues in the CDR3. CDR1 MGHDK and CDR2 SYGVNS come from the germline V gene. The junction had 10 bases not matched to a gene; V was cut back by 3 bases and J by 2 bases. The CDR3 region has the DNA TGTGCCAGCAGTGAGACAGGGACCTACAATACCTACGAGCAGTACTTC. Translation: CASSETGTYNTYEQYF.

On this clonotype itself: This sequence may be a read error, since a much larger clone differs from it by one base. The V and J genes are TRBV6-1 and TRBJ2-1; D is undetermined. Trimming took 8 bases from V and 4 from J, leaving 6 bases between them. CDR1 is MNHNS and CDR2 is SASEGT in the germline V gene. The CDR3 covers 11 residues. The CDR3 loop is CASERYNEQFF. DNA of the CDR3: TGTGCCAGCGAACGGTACAATGAGCAGTTCTTC.

The V call is TRBV10-3, the J call TRBJ2-3, with D unclear. The CDR3 loop spans 15 amino acids. Trimming pared 5 bases from V and 6 bases from J, leaving 18 bases between. Germline V gene lookup returns CDR1 ENHRY and CDR2 SYGVKD. The CDR3 here is CAISTPGRDDDTQYF. The DNA of the CDR3 is TGTGCCATCAGTACACCCGGACGTGATGACGATACGCAGTATTTT.

This clonotype was seen a handful of times. V gene TRBV20-1 combines with J gene TRBJ2-5; no clear D. The V end lost 0 bases, the J end lost 5 bases, and 13 bases lay between the germline ends. The germline gives CDR1 DFQATT, CDR2 SNEGSKA (reference sequence). The CDR3 contains 14 residues. The DNA of the CDR3 is TGCAGTGCTAGAGACAGGACGAAAGGGGAGACCCAGTACTTC. The encoded protein is CSARDRTKGETQYF.

The V call is TRBV4-1, the J call TRBJ1-2; perhaps TRBD1 as D (6 bases). CDR1 MGHRA and CDR2 YSYEKL come from the germline V gene. This CDR3 has 15 amino acids. V was cut by 0 bases and J by 3 bases, with 11 bases left in between. CDR3 nucleotides: TGCGCCAGCAGCCAAGATGTGGCAGGGGACTATGGCTACACCTTC. Its protein is CASSQDVAGDYGYTF.

The V call is TRBV7-9, the J call TRBJ1-5; D not resolved. Trimming shortened V by 2 bases and J by 4 bases, and 6 bases separated the two germline ends. The germline V gene has CDR1 SEHNR and CDR2 FQNEAQ (reference sequence). This CDR3 contains 13 residues. DNA for the CDR3: TGTGCCAGCAGCTTAAGTCCGAATCAGCCCCAGCATTTT. Translation gives CASSLSPNQPQHF.

As for this clonotype: Germline and junction disagree at one end, which may indicate a read error. V usage is TRBV4-3 and J usage is TRBJ2-7, with TRBD1 matching over 7 bases. There are 15 residues in the CDR3. Per germline, CDR1 LGHNA and CDR2 YSLEER. CDR3 region: CTSSQRQGDSYEQYF. The DNA for the CDR3 is TGCACCAGCAGCCAAAGACAGGGAGACTCCTACGAGCAGTACTTC.